The 32 T cell receptor beta chains given below trace back to one sample, sequenced in a study of breast tumors, draining lymph nodes, adjacent tissues (dated by TCRdb to the mid-2010s). Lymph node samples came from the axillary draining lymph nodes of breast cancer patients. Library preparation was by multiplex PCR. Sequencer: Illumina HiSeq 2000. The public reads were reanalyzed by TCRdb: fastp trimming at Q25, MiXCR alignment, in-frame beta chains only. Each record represents a unique CDR3 protein, reported with the most common genes and DNA among its rows. Present in this sample are about 230,000 distinct CDR3 sequences, about 32% of which were seen just once. Roughly 1.3% of the sample is taken by the ten largest. The sample was axillary lymph node tissue. These receptors all come from a female donor with breast cancer. Some clones in this sample may be carry-over from other donors' samples.

Remarks on this clonotype: A much larger clone differs by one base, so this may be a read error. The gene calls are TRBV12-3 or TRBV12-4 and TRBJ2-1, with D tentatively TRBD2 (6 bases). The CDR3 is made up of 14 amino acids. Trimming pared 3 bases from V and 14 bases from J, leaving 20 bases between. CDR3 amino acids: CASSFSVQGRDKFF. For the CDR3, the DNA is TGTGCCAGCAGTTTCTCAGTCCAAGGGCGGGATAAGTTCTTC.

The V gene is TRBV3-1, the J gene TRBJ2-2; 7 positions agree with TRBD2. The trim removed 1 base at V and 2 bases at J, leaving 4 bases unmatched. Germline V gene lookup returns CDR1 LGHDT and CDR2 YNNKEL (reference sequence). This CDR3 contains 16 residues. CDR3 sequence: CASSQVPGGNTGELFF. DNA for the CDR3: TGTGCCAGCAGCCAAGTACCGGGAGGTAACACCGGGGAGCTGTTTTTT. The full variable domain, its missing parts supplied by reference TRBV3-1 and TRBJ2-2, is DTAVSQTPKYLVTQMGNDKSIKCEQNLGHDTMYWYKQDSKKFLKIMFSYNNKELIINETVPNRFSPKSPDKAHLNLHINSLELGDSAVYFCASSQVPGGNTGELFFGEGSRLTVL.

V gene TRBV19 combines with J gene TRBJ1-5; TRBD1 agrees at 8 bases. V was clipped by 9 bases and J by 7 bases; unmatched bases: 8. The CDR3 has 13 amino acids. Germline CDR1 reads LNHDA; CDR2 reads SQIVND (reference sequence). CDR3 bases: TGTGCCAGACGGACAGGGCGCGAGCAGCCCCAGCATTTT. Amino acid sequence: CARRTGREQPQHF.

The chain uses TRBV12-3 or TRBV12-4 and TRBJ2-3; D is unresolved. The CDR3 is made up of 15 amino acids. Trimming took 0 bases from V and 0 from J, leaving 7 bases between them. The CDR3 spells CASSLAGISTDTQYF. The DNA for the CDR3 is TGTGCCAGCAGTTTAGCGGGTATTAGCACAGATACGCAGTATTTT.

Ten or more counts support this clonotype. V is TRBV6-2 or TRBV6-3 and J is TRBJ2-7; 7 nucleotides line up with TRBD2. The V segment lost 7 bases and the J segment 2 bases; nucleotides outside the gene matches: 17. The CDR3 covers 17 residues. In germline, CDR1 is MNHEY, CDR2 SVGEGT. CDR3 loop: CASTHPSSGPLPYEQYF. The CDR3 DNA reads TGTGCCAGCACGCACCCCTCTAGCGGACCCCTTCCCTACGAGCAGTACTTC.

This clonotype has a count of ten or more. The chain uses TRBV12-5 and TRBJ2-1; 14 nucleotides agree with TRBD2. Germline CDR1 LGHNT, CDR2 FRNRAP. The CDR3 is 19 amino acids. J lost 7 bases, V lost 0 bases, and 11 bases had no gene match. Here the CDR3 DNA reads TGTGCTAGTGGTTTGGTACGGGGACTAGCGGGAGAGGGGTCAAATGAGCAGTTCTTC. Translated: CASGLVRGLAGEGSNEQFF.

Of note for this clonotype: Just one base apart from a much larger clone, this may be a read error. This rearrangement joins TRBV20-1 to TRBJ1-5; D call uncertain. Germline CDR1 reads DFQATT; CDR2 reads SNEGSKA (reference sequence). This CDR3 region has 14 residues. V was clipped by 3 bases and J by 9 bases, with 18 bases between them. CDR3 DNA sequence: TGCAGTGCTAGGCCCCCCGGCCGAGGTCCGCCCCAGCATTTT. Protein sequence: CSARPPGRGPPQHF.

As for this clonotype: Compared with germline, one end of the junction differs, possibly owing to a read error. The chain joins TRBV20-1 to TRBJ1-3, with D unclear. In germline, CDR1 is DFQATT, CDR2 SNEGSKA (reference sequence). The CDR3 is 13 amino acids. The CDR3 region is CSARDSSGNTIYF. In DNA, the CDR3 is TGCAGTGCTAGAGATAGCAGTGGGAACACCATATATTTC.

This clonotype was counted at least ten times. The chain carries TRBV6-6 and TRBJ1-2; D is ambiguous. The CDR3 covers 14 residues. Trimming stripped 5 bases from V and 6 bases from J, with 16 bases between. The V gene's germline CDR1 is MNHNY and CDR2 SVGAGI (reference sequence). In DNA form, the CDR3 reads TGTGCCAGCAGTCCCCCGAACGGGGTGGATGGCTACACCTTC. Residues: CASSPPNGVDGYTF.

This clonotype was found many times. The genes are TRBV19 and TRBJ2-1, with D perhaps matching TRBD2 (5 bases). CDR1 is LNHDA and CDR2 is SQIVND in the germline V gene (reference sequence). Trimming pared 2 bases from V and 4 bases from J, leaving 15 bases between. The CDR3 is made up of 16 amino acids. The CDR3 loop reads CASSIQTSMSYNEQFF. In DNA, the CDR3 is TGTGCCAGTAGTATACAAACTAGTATGTCGTACAATGAGCAGTTCTTC.

Concerning this clonotype: A clone one base away is much larger, so this may be a read error. The chain combines TRBV20-1 with TRBJ2-1, with 7 bases that match TRBD2. This CDR3 has 20 amino acids. V gave up 1 base and J gave up 1 base; unmatched junction bases: 19. Germline CDR1 reads DFQATT; CDR2 reads SNEGSKA (reference sequence). CDR3 sequence (DNA): TGCAGTGCTAGAGGACCTGGGGGGACTACCGGGAGTAGGTCCTACAATGAGCAGTTCTTC. Amino acid sequence: CSARGPGGTTGSRSYNEQFF.

The sample holds many counts of this clonotype. The chain has TRBV18 and TRBJ2-1, with no clear D. The germline CDR1 and CDR2 sequences are KGHSH and LQKENI. The CDR3 totals 11 residues. Trimming took 4 bases from V and 6 from J, leaving 4 bases between them. The CDR3 DNA reads TGTGCCAGCTCACAGCGCAATGAGCAGTTCTTC. Protein product: CASSQRNEQFF.

In its sample, this clonotype was seen a few times. The chain couples TRBV29-1 to TRBJ1-1; D is possibly TRBD1 (5 bases). The CDR3 runs 14 residues. Germline assignment: CDR1 SQVTM and CDR2 ANQGSEA. V dropped 3 bases and J dropped 4 bases, with 15 bases sitting between them. The CDR3 DNA reads TGCAGCGTTGACCGGGGGGGGGTGAGCACTGAAGCTTTCTTT. It yields the protein CSVDRGGVSTEAFF.

The rearrangement joins TRBV4-2 to TRBJ2-3; 11 bases are shared with TRBD1. The CDR3 is 19 residues long. Germline values: CDR1 LGHNA, CDR2 YNFKEQ. Germline trimming cut 0 bases from V and 0 bases from J; bases unmatched to any gene: 8. In DNA form, the CDR3 reads TGTGCCAGCAGCCAAGATAGGACAGGGGGCAAAGGGAGCACAGATACGCAGTATTTT. It specifies CASSQDRTGGKGSTDTQYF.

The chain joins TRBV5-1 to TRBJ1-2; possibly TRBD1 for D (6 bases). V was clipped by 4 bases and J by 8 bases, with 24 bases between them. Germline assignment: CDR1 SGHRS and CDR2 YFSETQ. The CDR3 contains 16 residues. The CDR3 sequence is CASSKAPSGHGGGYTF. The CDR3 DNA reads as TGCGCCAGCAGCAAAGCACCATCGGGACACGGGGGGGGCTACACCTTC.

The table lists this clonotype with many counts. This sequence joins TRBV7-6 and TRBJ1-2; D is undetermined. This CDR3 spans 13 amino acids. Trimming took 5 bases from V and 6 from J, leaving 13 bases between them. In germline, CDR1 is SGHVS, CDR2 FNYEAQ. CDR3 residues: CASSLSDLDGYTF. The DNA of the CDR3 is TGTGCCAGCAGCCTCTCGGATCTGGATGGCTACACCTTC.

This clonotype has at least ten counts. The genes are TRBV28 and TRBJ2-7, with D possibly TRBD1 on 6 matching bases. The CDR3 spans 14 residues. The V end was cut by 2 bases, the J end by 5 bases, with 13 bases between. In germline, CDR1 is MDHEN, CDR2 SYDVKM. The CDR3 loop reads CASSLEWGRNEQYF. The CDR3 nucleotides read TGTGCCAGCAGTTTAGAATGGGGGCGGAACGAGCAGTACTTC.

Concerning this clonotype: A much larger clone lies a single base off, so this may be a read error. This chain uses TRBV20-1 with TRBJ2-3; D is tentatively TRBD1 or TRBD2 (5 bases each). The CDR3 is 11 residues long. CDR1 DFQATT and CDR2 SNEGSKA come from the germline V gene (reference sequence). The CDR3 DNA follows: TGCAGTGCCTGGTTGGGGGATACGCAGTCTTTT. It translates to CSAWLGDTQSF.

This clonotype was detected many times. This rearrangement joins TRBV30 to TRBJ2-7, with 14 bases lining up with TRBD2. This CDR3 spans 13 amino acids. J lost 4 bases, V lost 5 bases, and 1 base had no gene match. Germline CDR1 is GTSNPN and CDR2 is SVGIG (reference sequence). For the CDR3, the DNA is TGTGCCTGGGGACTAGCGGGGGGTTACGAGCAGTACTTC. Translation gives CAWGLAGGYEQYF. Drawing the rest from reference TRBV30 and TRBJ2-7, the complete variable domain is SQTIHQWPATLVQPVGSPLSLECTVEGTSNPNLYWYRQAAGRGLQLLFYSVGIGQISSEVPQNLSASRPQDRQFILSSKKLLLSDSGFYLCAWGLAGGYEQYFGPGTRLTVT.

At least ten counts were recorded for this clonotype. The chain recombines TRBV6-6 with TRBJ2-7; tentative D call: TRBD1 (5 bases). V lost 5 bases and J 3 bases, leaving 11 bases between the germline ends. Germline lookup yields CDR1 MNHNY and CDR2 SVGAGI (reference sequence). This CDR3 has 13 amino acids. CDR3 in amino acids: CASSHADNYEQYF. DNA of the CDR3: TGTGCCAGCAGTCACGCGGACAACTACGAGCAGTACTTC.

Written as DNA, the CDR3 is TGTGCCAGCAGGTTCGACAGGGGTAGAGAAAAACTGTTTTTT. Its translation: CASRFDRGREKLFF. The V and J genes are TRBV2 and TRBJ1-4; 8 bases agree with TRBD1. This CDR3 is 14 amino acids long. The germline V gene encodes CDR1 SNHLY and CDR2 FYNNEI. V lost 6 bases to trimming and J lost 8 bases; unmatched junction nucleotides: 8. The whole variable domain, remainder taken from reference TRBV2 and TRBJ1-4, is EPEVTQTPSHQVTQMGQEVILRCVPISNHLYFYWYRQILGQKVEFLVSFYNNEISEKSEIFDDQFSVERPDGSNFTLKIRSTKLEDSAMYFCASRFDRGREKLFFGSGTQLSVL.

The rearrangement links TRBV6-1 to TRBJ1-4, with D tentatively TRBD1 (6 bases). Germline values: CDR1 MNHNS, CDR2 SASEGT. CDR3 length equals 15 residues. V was cut by 7 bases and J by 2 bases, with 14 bases left in between. The CDR3 sequence is CASNKQGRTNEKLFF. Written as DNA, the CDR3 is TGTGCCAGCAATAAACAGGGCCGGACTAATGAAAAACTGTTTTTT.

This chain uses TRBV27 with TRBJ1-5; D perhaps matches TRBD1 (5 bases). The CDR3 is 16 residues long. Germline CDR1 reads MNHEY; CDR2 reads SMNVEV (reference sequence). The ends were cut back, 1 base at V and 2 bases at J, with 12 bases in the middle. The CDR3 DNA reads TGTGCCAGCAGTTTATTTGGGGGGTTGGGCAATCAGCCCCAGCATTTT. It yields the protein CASSLFGGLGNQPQHF.

In this sample, this clonotype turned up many times. The chain has TRBV9 and TRBJ2-7; 8 bases are shared with TRBD1. V was clipped by 3 bases and J by 2 bases; unmatched bases: 4. The CDR3 totals 14 residues. The germline gives CDR1 SGDLS, CDR2 YYNGEE. The CDR3 coding sequence is TGTGCCAGCAGCGGCGGGACAGGCACCTACGAGCAGTACTTC. This translates into CASSGGTGTYEQYF.

For this clonotype: This may stem from a read error, because a much larger clone lies one nucleotide away. The chain is built from TRBV6-2 or TRBV6-3 and TRBJ2-7; 7 nucleotides agree with TRBD1. The CDR3 is 13 amino acids. Germline lookup yields CDR1 MNHEY and CDR2 SVGEGT. The CDR3 loop reads CAGSQGTEIEKYF. CDR3 DNA sequence: TGTGCCGGCAGTCAAGGGACAGAAATAGAGAAGTACTTC.

This clonotype has only a few counts. The chain links TRBV6-1 to TRBJ1-5; D not certain. The germline CDR1 and CDR2 sequences are MNHNS and SASEGT. Trimming stripped 1 base from V and 4 bases from J, with 17 bases between. The CDR3 is 17 amino acids. The CDR3 sequence: CASSEVPPPVPNQPQHF. The CDR3 nucleotides read TGTGCCAGCAGTGAAGTGCCTCCGCCAGTGCCTAATCAGCCCCAGCATTTT.

This clonotype was seen many times. The chain uses TRBV20-1 and TRBJ2-7; no clear D gene. Germline-derived CDR1 and CDR2 are DFQATT and SNEGSKA (reference sequence). V was pared by 5 bases and J by 4 bases, with 12 bases between. The CDR3 covers 12 residues. The CDR3 loop is CSAAKTSYEQYF. In DNA form, the CDR3 reads TGCAGTGCTGCTAAGACCAGTTACGAGCAGTACTTC.

This clonotype was detected ten times or more. The genes are TRBV10-2 and TRBJ2-2; no reliable D call. The CDR3 has 14 amino acids. Trimming shortened V by 3 bases and J by 4 bases, and 9 bases separated the two germline ends. Germline values: CDR1 WSHSY, CDR2 SAAADI. The CDR3 DNA follows: TGCGCCAGCAGTGATCTGTCAGCCACCGGGGAGCTGTTTTTT. As protein: CASSDLSATGELFF.

This clonotype was seen at least ten times. The CDR3 DNA is TGTGCCAGCAGTCAAGAGGTGGGCAATCAGCCCCAGCATTTT. This codes for CASSQEVGNQPQHF. The chain carries TRBV6-6 and TRBJ1-5, with D uncertain. The CDR3 loop spans 14 amino acids. CDR1 and CDR2 (germline): MNHNY, SVGAGI (reference sequence). V was pared by 5 bases and J by 2 bases, with 10 bases between.

In its sample, this clonotype was seen many times. V usage is TRBV2 and J usage is TRBJ2-1, with 13 bases identical to TRBD2. The J segment lost 7 bases and the V segment lost 5 bases, leaving 5 bases of the junction unmatched. The CDR3 length is 15 residues. CDR1 and CDR2 from the germline V gene are SNHLY and FYNNEI. The CDR3 nucleotides read TGTGCCAGCAGTACGCGACTAGCGGGAGGAAATGAGCAGTTCTTC. Amino acids: CASSTRLAGGNEQFF.

The J gene is TRBJ1-2, the V gene TRBV28; D not certain. V was shortened by 5 bases and J by 0 bases, with 13 bases between the two germline ends. The CDR3 totals 15 residues. Germline CDR1 MDHEN, CDR2 SYDVKM. This CDR3 is CASSNPSAANYGYTF. In DNA form, the CDR3 reads TGTGCCAGCAGTAACCCCTCCGCCGCTAACTATGGCTACACCTTC.

The V call is TRBV20-1, the J call TRBJ2-3; tentative D call: TRBD2 (7 bases). The CDR3 is made up of 16 amino acids. V lost 5 bases and J lost 0, with 18 bases in between. Germline CDR1 is DFQATT and CDR2 is SNEGSKA (reference sequence). Here the CDR3 reads CSAHLGGVTSTDTQYF. CDR3 in DNA: TGCAGTGCTCACCTAGGGGGGGTTACCAGCACAGATACGCAGTATTTT.